This T cell receptor (beta chain) was obtained from a study of control samples from healthy donors and cancer patients. The CDR3 is made up of 14 amino acids. Germline V gene lookup returns CDR1 SGHRS and CDR2 YFSETQ. V dropped 2 bases and J dropped 3; count of bases not matched to a gene: 1. Assay used: immunoSEQ multiplex PCR; TCRdb lists only in-frame clones, some missing. The top ten clones hold less than 6% of a sample with 88,000 or so clones, 85% to 95% of them seen once. The V and J genes are TRBV5-1 and TRBJ2-7, with 11 bases lining up with TRBD2. Sequences were obtained from blood. The receptor's source is a young woman in good health. Here the CDR3 DNA reads TGCGCCAGCAGCTTTAGCGGGGGGGGCTACGAGCAGTACTTC. Translated: CASSFSGGGYEQYF.